The rows below give T cell receptor beta chains drawn from one sample of a study of blood T cell repertoires in COVID-19. Using immunoSEQ multiplex PCR, the repertoire was profiled, and TCRdb retains in-frame clones only, with some absent. Of 200,000 to 250,000 clones detected, 84% appear once; the ten largest clones hold approximately 5.1%. Sequenced: peripheral blood. These receptors were obtained from a woman in her fifties or sixties who had recovered from COVID-19. Each CDR3 is given with its conserved first and last residue.

V gene | CDR3 length | CDR3 protein
TRBV7-8 | 14 | CASSLWKESYEQYF
TRBV19 | 16 | CASSPQGGASGNTIYF
TRBV6-5 | 14 | CASSYGRAVTEAFF
TRBV5-1 | 16 | CASSFVAGTSSYEQYF
TRBV27 | 14 | CASSLGGLVTEAFF
TRBV6-2/TRBV6-3 | 15 | CASSSGQANTGELFF
TRBV2 | 13 | CASSEVPRYGYTF
TRBV2 | 12 | CASSEEREKLFF
TRBV5-1 | 15 | CASRRTVSGANVLTF
TRBV25-1 | 15 | CASSEGDRAQETQYF
TRBV29-1 | 12 | CSVGRGTDTQYF
TRBV18 | 13 | CASSLAQVQPQHF
TRBV5-1 | 15 | CASSNSGAGTDTQYF
TRBV5-1 | 16 | CASSLVVAGGYNEQFF
TRBV13 | 13 | CASSLARRSEQYF
TRBV14 | 14 | CASSQDYRQETQYF
TRBV18 | 15 | CASSPTGRTDEKLFF
TRBV5-6 | 14 | CASRRIFRGLGYTF
TRBV5-4 | 16 | CASSFISGTGVETQYF
TRBV6-1 | 15 | CASSELGASYNEQFF
TRBV30 | 13 | CAWGLQGPDTQYF
TRBV5-8 | 14 | CASSFGQGLDGYTF
TRBV9 | 15 | CASSRKTGDTDTQYF
TRBV20-1 | 14 | CSASSVSRNTEAFF
TRBV11-2 | 17 | CASSLEAGGGFQETQYF
TRBV4-3 | 17 | CASSHDAGLASYNEQFF
TRBV2 | 16 | CASVDSGGPSSYEQYF
TRBV3-1/TRBV3-2 | 19 | CASSHTFGRDPNSNQPQHF
TRBV19 | 16 | CASSIGFRDRTIEAFF
TRBV2 | 12 | CASTVYTDGYTF
TRBV5-1 | 15 | CASSLEGARYGEQFF
TRBV4-3 | 17 | CASSHPLAGEITGELFF
TRBV19 | 11 | CASTTGTRKYF
TRBV18 | 18 | CASSQPFKGVSSGNTIYF
TRBV18 | 13 | CASSPGIRDGYTF
TRBV5-5 | 16 | CASSRATRLRTYGYTF
TRBV27 | 15 | CASREGQGTQETQYF
TRBV6-2/TRBV6-3 | 13 | CASSYWGRQPQHF
TRBV6-4 | 13 | CASSDPNTDTQYF
TRBV7-8 | 17 | CASSLNTGGAPRSPLHF
TRBV7-6 | 17 | CASRLTSGGQFTGELFF
TRBV5-3 | 15 | CARSRSGSRDYGYTF
TRBV18 | 13 | CASSPDSNYGYTF
TRBV7-6 | 14 | CASSSYQGSYEQYF
TRBV4-1 | 12 | CASSHLGLAKFF
TRBV2 | 15 | CASRARRGETDTQYF
TRBV29-1 | 13 | CSAYRDGGEKLFF
TRBV7-2 | 19 | CVQPRSRKDQEGNSRELFF
TRBV19 | 15 | CASSTGTGNRYGQYF
TRBV6-1 | 16 | CASSGVTGEGETEAFF
TRBV4-2 | 14 | CASSQDRGSAEAFF
TRBV9 | 15 | CASSTGTGWTDTQYF
TRBV13 | 15 | CASSLRGTGRWEQYF
TRBV6-6 | 13 | CASSSQETLGQYF
TRBV4-3 | 13 | CASSPNPGGKLFF
TRBV7-6 | 15 | CASSPGTERNYGYTF
TRBV3-1/TRBV3-2 | 13 | CASSQVGTGELFF